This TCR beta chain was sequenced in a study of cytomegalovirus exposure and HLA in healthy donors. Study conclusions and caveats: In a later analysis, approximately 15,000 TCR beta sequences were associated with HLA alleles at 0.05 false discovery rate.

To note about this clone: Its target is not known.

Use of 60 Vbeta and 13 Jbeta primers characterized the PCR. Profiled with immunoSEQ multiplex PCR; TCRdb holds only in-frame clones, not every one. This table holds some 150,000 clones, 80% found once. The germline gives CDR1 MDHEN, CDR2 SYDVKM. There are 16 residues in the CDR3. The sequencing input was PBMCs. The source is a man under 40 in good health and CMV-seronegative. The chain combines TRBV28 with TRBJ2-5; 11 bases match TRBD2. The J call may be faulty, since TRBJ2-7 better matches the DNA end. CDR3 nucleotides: TGTGCCAGCAGTTTGGGCCTAGCGGGAGGTCAGGACGAGCAGTACTTC. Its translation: CASSLGLAGGQDEQYF.